This T cell receptor (beta chain) was sequenced for a study of blood T cell repertoires in COVID-19. For the study at large: PBMCs, B-cell-depleted T cells, or T cells provided the cDNA or gDNA that made up the material.

The table came from immunoSEQ multiplex PCR; TCRdb's copy has only in-frame clones and leaves some out. This table has 250,000 to 350,000 clones, 87% appearing once. The source is a young woman who had recovered from COVID-19. The specimen was PBMCs or T cells enriched from blood (not recorded which).

The CDR3 spells CASSPHWPVPPSQEKLFF. The CDR3 nucleotides are TGTGCCAGCTCACCTCATTGGCCCGTCCCCCCCTCTCAGGAAAAACTGTTTTTT. V and J are TRBV18 and TRBJ1-4; D gene uncertain. Deletions cut 3 bases from V and 8 bases from J, with 25 bases between. CDR3 length: 18 amino acids. Germline V gives CDR1 KGHSH, CDR2 LQKENI.